One sample yielded the 14 T cell receptor beta chains listed below, sequenced in a study of CD8+CD57+ T cells in acquired aplastic anemia. Investigators profiled TCR beta VDJ and CDR3 from genomic DNA template. TCRdb analysed the reads with MiXCR anew, one entry per CDR3 protein. Found here are roughly 420,000 distinct CDR3 sequences, 65% to 80% of them singletons; the top ten hold 3% to 4.5%. Sequencing input: sorted CD4+, CD8+, or CD8+CD57+ T cells (not recorded which) from PBMCs. The source of these receptors is a human donor in good health, serving as a control.

As for this clonotype: The junction departs from germline at one end; a sequencing error may be responsible. The chain is built from TRBV7-2 and TRBJ1-1, with D unresolved. This CDR3 is built from 14 residues. The germline CDR1 and CDR2 sequences are SGHTA and FQGNSA. As DNA, the CDR3 is TGTGCCAGCGGAGTTGCTGGAGAGAACACTGAATCTGTGTTT. Amino acid sequence: CASGVAGENTESVF.

The chain links TRBV2 to TRBJ2-7, with TRBD2 identical over 10 bases. CDR3 size: 18 residues. V was clipped by 3 bases and J by 3 bases; unmatched bases: 14. Germline loops: CDR1 SNHLY, CDR2 FYNNEI. The CDR3 sequence: CASSDASGGANSFYEQYF. The CDR3 DNA reads as TGTGCCAGCAGTGATGCAAGCGGGGGGGCCAATTCCTTCTACGAGCAGTACTTC. The full variable domain, with the rest looked up from reference TRBV2 and TRBJ2-7, is EPEVTQTPSHQVTQMGQEVILRCVPISNHLYFYWYRQILGQKVEFLVSFYNNEISEKSEIFDDQFSVERPDGSNFTLKIRSTKLEDSAMYFCASSDASGGANSFYEQYFGPGTRLTVT.

This clonotype has a single count. Because it lacks the conserved phenylalanine or tryptophan at the end, this CDR3 is likely a read error. The limits of the CDR3 on the DNA are not certain, so only TCRdb's listed CDR3 is given. This chain uses TRBV7-8 with TRBJ2-3; TRBD2, the D gene given by the table, was not confirmed from the DNA. The CDR3 length equals 13 residues, ends included. The germline V gene encodes CDR1 SGHVS and CDR2 FQNEAQ. The CDR3 reads CASSLAPAALGSY.

This chain uses TRBV5-4 with TRBJ2-5; TRBD2 matches 9 bases. The length of the CDR3 is 16 residues. J gave up 5 bases and V 5 bases, and 13 bases lay outside the gene matches. The V gene's germline CDR1 is SGHNT and CDR2 YYREEE (reference sequence). DNA for the CDR3: TGTGCCAGCAGGAAGCCACGAGTAGCGGGGGAGGAGACCCAGTACTTC. Protein: CASRKPRVAGEETQYF.

Concerning this clonotype itself: An end of the junction does not agree with germline; a read error may underlie this. The genes are TRBV5-1 and TRBJ2-5; tentatively, D is TRBD1 or TRBD2 (5 bases each). CDR1 and CDR2 (germline): SGHRS, YFSETQ. The CDR3 consists of 18 residues. In DNA form, the CDR3 reads TGTGCCAGCAGCATAACTCCGGGACGGGTGGGCCGCCAAGAGACCCAGTACTTC. Its translation is CASSITPGRVGRQETQYF.

The gene calls are TRBV6-6 and TRBJ2-2, with TRBD1 matching 9 bases. CDR1 and CDR2 from the germline V gene are MNHNY and SVGAGI (reference sequence). Germline trimming cut 6 bases from V and 6 bases from J; bases unmatched to any gene: 11. There are 16 residues in the CDR3. CDR3 sequence reads: CASREAGTGIPGELFF. The CDR3 region has the DNA TGTGCCAGCAGAGAAGCGGGGACAGGGATTCCCGGGGAGCTGTTTTTT.

This chain connects TRBV20-1 to TRBJ1-1, with D hard to call. Trimming removed 6 bases from V and 0 bases from J, with 11 bases in between. The CDR3 is made up of 13 amino acids. CDR1 is DFQATT and CDR2 is SNEGSKA in the germline V gene (reference sequence). This CDR3 is CSAPLMLNTEAFF. The CDR3 region has the DNA TGCAGTGCGCCGTTAATGCTGAACACTGAAGCTTTCTTT.

This clonotype was recorded only once. The V call is TRBV15, the J call TRBJ1-5; tentative D call: TRBD1 (5 bases). The CDR3 has 17 amino acids. The V gene lost 5 bases and the J gene lost 5 bases, with 22 bases spanning the gap. Germline V gene sequence: CDR1 LNHNV, CDR2 YYDKDF (reference sequence). DNA of the CDR3: TGTGCCACCAGCCCCTGGGGGACGCATGGCGAATATCAGCCCCAGCATTTT. Translated: CATSPWGTHGEYQPQHF.

This chain links TRBV20-1 with TRBJ2-7, with 10 positions matching TRBD1. The V gene's germline CDR1 is DFQATT and CDR2 SNEGSKA (reference sequence). V lost 5 bases and J lost 9; bases outside the gene matches: 22. CDR3 length: 17 residues. In nucleotides, the CDR3 is TGCAGTGCTCCTCCGACCCCGGGACAGGGGCCTCACGGAGCGCAGTACTTC. This sequence encodes CSAPPTPGQGPHGAQYF.

A note on this clonotype: Germline and junction disagree at one end, which may indicate a read error. This sequence joins TRBV7-9 and TRBJ1-6; D not resolved. This CDR3 has 12 residues. Germline V gives CDR1 SEHNR, CDR2 FQNEAQ (reference sequence). CDR3 region: CASKLETARLQF. CDR3 coding DNA: TGTGCCAGCAAGTTAGAGACTGCACGCCTCCAGTTT.

In regard to this clonotype: This CDR3 fails to terminate in the conserved phenylalanine or tryptophan, so it likely reflects a read error. Because the CDR3's place on the DNA is in doubt, the DNA is left out and the CDR3 is given as listed by TCRdb. This chain uses TRBV7-2 with TRBJ1-1; no check of the table's D call, TRBD1, against the DNA was made. Germline values: CDR1 SGHTA, CDR2 FQGNSA. The CDR3 is made up of 14 amino acids, end residues included. CDR3 protein: CARAGQGGDEQFFG.

This chain links TRBV7-8 with TRBJ1-2, with 9 nucleotides matching TRBD1. CDR1 is SGHVS, CDR2 FQNEAQ, per germline. The J segment lost 13 bases and the V segment lost 5 bases, leaving 17 bases of the junction unmatched. This CDR3 is 15 amino acids long. In nucleotides, the CDR3 is TGTGCCAGCAGCGCACAGGGGGCTTACGAGCAGTACTTCACCTTC. It encodes CASSAQGAYEQYFTF.

This clonotype was observed once. V is TRBV7-2 and J is TRBJ2-1; tentatively, D is TRBD1 or TRBD2 (5 bases each). This CDR3 has 15 residues. The germline V and J ends were trimmed by 4 bases and 5 bases, with 15 bases remaining between them. Germline V gives CDR1 SGHTA, CDR2 FQGNSA. CDR3 loop: CASSWSGAINNEQFF. The CDR3 region has the DNA TGTGCCAGCAGCTGGTCCGGGGCAATAAACAATGAGCAGTTCTTC.

J is TRBJ2-7 and V is TRBV25-1; 8 bases line up with TRBD2. The CDR3 consists of 14 residues. Germline V gene data show CDR1 as MGHDK and CDR2 as SYGVNS. The V and J ends lost 8 bases and 7 bases, in that order; junction bases with no gene match: 13. CDR3 bases: TGTGCCAGCCGCGGCGGGGGGCTCGACTATGAGCAGTACTTC. As protein: CASRGGGLDYEQYF.